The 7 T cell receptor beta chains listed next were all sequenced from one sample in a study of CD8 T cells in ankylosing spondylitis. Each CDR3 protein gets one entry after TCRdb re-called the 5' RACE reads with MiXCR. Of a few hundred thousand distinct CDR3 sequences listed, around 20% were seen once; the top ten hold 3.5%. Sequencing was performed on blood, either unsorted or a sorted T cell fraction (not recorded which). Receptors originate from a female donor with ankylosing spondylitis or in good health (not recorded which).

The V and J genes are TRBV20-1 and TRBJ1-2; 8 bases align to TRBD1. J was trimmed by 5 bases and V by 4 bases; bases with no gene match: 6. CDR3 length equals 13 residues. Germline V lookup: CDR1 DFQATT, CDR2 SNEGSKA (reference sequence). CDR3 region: CSAMAGGMYGYTF. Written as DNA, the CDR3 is TGCAGTGCTATGGCAGGGGGCATGTATGGCTACACCTTC.

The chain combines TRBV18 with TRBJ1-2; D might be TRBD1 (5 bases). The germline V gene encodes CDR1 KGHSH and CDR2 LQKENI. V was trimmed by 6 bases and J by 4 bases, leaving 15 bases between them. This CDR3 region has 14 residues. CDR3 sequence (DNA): TGTGCCAGCTCCCGGGACCGGAATATCTATGGCTACACCTTC. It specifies CASSRDRNIYGYTF.

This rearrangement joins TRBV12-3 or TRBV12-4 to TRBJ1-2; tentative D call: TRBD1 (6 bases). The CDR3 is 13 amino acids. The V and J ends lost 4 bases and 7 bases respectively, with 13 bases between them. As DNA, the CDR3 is TGTGCCAGCAGTTCGACAGGAATGGGTGGCTACACCTTC. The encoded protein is CASSSTGMGGYTF.

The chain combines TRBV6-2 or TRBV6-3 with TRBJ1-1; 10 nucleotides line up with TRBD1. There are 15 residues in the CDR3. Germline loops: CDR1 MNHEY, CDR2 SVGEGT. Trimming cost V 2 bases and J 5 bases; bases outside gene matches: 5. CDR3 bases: TGTGCCAGCAGTTACCTGACAGGGGGCGCGACTGAAGCTTTCTTT. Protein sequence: CASSYLTGGATEAFF.

This CDR3 reads CASSLMNTQYF. The CDR3 nucleotides read TGTGCCAGCAGCTTAATGAATACGCAGTATTTT. The rearrangement joins TRBV11-1 to TRBJ2-3, with D uncertain. Germline values: CDR1 SGHAT, CDR2 FQDESV (reference sequence). The CDR3 sequence is 11 residues long. The ends were cut back, 2 bases at V and 7 bases at J, with 4 bases in the middle.

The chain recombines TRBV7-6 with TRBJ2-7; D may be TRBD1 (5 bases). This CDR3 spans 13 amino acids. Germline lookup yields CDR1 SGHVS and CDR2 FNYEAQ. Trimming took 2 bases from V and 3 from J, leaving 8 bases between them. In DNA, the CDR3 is TGTGCCAGCAGCTTAAGACAGAACTACGAGCAGTACTTC. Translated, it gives CASSLRQNYEQYF.

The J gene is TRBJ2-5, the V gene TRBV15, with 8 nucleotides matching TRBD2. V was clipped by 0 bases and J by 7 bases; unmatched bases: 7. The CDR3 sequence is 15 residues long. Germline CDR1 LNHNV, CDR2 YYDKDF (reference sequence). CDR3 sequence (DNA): TGTGCCACCAGCAGAGATATCAGCGGGAGCGGGACCCAGTACTTC. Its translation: CATSRDISGSGTQYF.